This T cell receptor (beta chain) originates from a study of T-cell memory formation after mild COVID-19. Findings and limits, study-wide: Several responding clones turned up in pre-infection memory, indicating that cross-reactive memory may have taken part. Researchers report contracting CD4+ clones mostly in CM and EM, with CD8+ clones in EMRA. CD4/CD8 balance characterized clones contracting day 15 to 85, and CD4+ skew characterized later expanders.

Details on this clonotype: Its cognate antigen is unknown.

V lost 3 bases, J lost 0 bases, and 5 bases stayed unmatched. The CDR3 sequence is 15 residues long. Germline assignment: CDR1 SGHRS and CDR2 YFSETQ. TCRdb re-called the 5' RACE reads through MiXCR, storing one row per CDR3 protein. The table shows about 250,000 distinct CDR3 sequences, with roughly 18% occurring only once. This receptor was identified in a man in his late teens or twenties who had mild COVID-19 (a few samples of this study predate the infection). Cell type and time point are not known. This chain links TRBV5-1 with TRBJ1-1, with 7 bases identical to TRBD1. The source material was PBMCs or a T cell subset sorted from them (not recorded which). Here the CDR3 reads CASSSSTGVNTEAFF. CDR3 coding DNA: TGCGCCAGCAGCTCGTCCACAGGGGTGAACACTGAAGCTTTCTTT.